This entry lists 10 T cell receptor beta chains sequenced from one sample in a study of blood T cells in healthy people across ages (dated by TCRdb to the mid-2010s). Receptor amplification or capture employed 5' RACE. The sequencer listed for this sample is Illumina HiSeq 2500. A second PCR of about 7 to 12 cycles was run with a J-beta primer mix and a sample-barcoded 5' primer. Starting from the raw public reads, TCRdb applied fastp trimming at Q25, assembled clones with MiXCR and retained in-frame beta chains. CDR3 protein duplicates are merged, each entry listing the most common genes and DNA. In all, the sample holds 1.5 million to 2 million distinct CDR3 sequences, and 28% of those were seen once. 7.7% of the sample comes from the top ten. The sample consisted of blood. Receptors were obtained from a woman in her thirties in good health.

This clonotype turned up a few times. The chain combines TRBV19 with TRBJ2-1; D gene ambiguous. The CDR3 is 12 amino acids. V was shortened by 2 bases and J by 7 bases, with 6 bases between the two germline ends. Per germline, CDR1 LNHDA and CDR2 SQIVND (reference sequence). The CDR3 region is CASSIMANEQFF. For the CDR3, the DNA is TGTGCCAGTAGTATAATGGCTAATGAGCAGTTCTTC.

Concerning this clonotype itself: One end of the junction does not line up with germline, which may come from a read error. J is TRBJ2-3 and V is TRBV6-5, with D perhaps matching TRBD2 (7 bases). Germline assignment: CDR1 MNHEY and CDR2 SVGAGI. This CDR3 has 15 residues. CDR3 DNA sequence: TGTACCAGCAGTTACCATAGGGGGGGAGCAGATACGCAGTATTTT. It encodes CTSSYHRGGADTQYF.

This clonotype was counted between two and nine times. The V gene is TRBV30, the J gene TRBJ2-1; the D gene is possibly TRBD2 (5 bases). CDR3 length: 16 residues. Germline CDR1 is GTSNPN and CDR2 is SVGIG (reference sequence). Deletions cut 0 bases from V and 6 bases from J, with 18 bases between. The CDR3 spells CAWSVYPGSDSNEQFF. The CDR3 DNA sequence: TGTGCCTGGAGTGTATACCCGGGGTCCGACTCCAATGAGCAGTTCTTC. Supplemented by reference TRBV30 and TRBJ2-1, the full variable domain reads SQTIHQWPATLVQPVGSPLSLECTVEGTSNPNLYWYRQAAGRGLQLLFYSVGIGQISSEVPQNLSASRPQDRQFILSSKKLLLSDSGFYLCAWSVYPGSDSNEQFFGPGTRLTVL.

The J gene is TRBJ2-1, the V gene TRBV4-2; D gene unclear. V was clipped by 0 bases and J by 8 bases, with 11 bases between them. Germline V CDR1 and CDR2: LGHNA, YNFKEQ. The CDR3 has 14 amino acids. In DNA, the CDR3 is TGTGCCAGCAGCCAAGAACGTTTGAACTATGAGCAGTTCTTC. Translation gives CASSQERLNYEQFF.

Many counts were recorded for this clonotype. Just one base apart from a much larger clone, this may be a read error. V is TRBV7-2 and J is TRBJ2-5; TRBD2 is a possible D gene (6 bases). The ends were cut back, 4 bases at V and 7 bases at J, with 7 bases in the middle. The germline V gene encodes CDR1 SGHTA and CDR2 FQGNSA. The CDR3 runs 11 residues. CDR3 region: CASSSGGTQYF. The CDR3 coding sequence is TGTGCCAGCAGCTCCGGGGGGACCCAGTACTTC.

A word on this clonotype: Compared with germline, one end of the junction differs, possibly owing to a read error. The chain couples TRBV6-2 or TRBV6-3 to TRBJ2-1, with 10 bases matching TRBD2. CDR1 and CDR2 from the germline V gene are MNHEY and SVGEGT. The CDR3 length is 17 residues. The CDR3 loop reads CAGSTHPGGAGGNEQFF. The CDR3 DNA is TGTGCCGGCAGTACACACCCGGGGGGAGCGGGGGGGAATGAGCAGTTCTTC.

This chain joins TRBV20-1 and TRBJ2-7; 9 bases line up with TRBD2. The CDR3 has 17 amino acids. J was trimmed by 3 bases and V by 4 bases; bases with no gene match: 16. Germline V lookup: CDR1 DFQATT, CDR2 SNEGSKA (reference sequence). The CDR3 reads CSAKEGAGGLKSYEQYF. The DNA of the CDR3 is TGCAGTGCTAAAGAGGGAGCGGGAGGTTTAAAAAGCTACGAGCAGTACTTC.

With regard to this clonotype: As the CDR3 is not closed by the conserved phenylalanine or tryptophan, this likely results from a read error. The CDR3 DNA sequence: TGCAGTGCCCGAGGGGGTAGCATCCAAGAGACCCAGTACCTC. Translating gives CSARGGSIQETQYL. The rearrangement uses TRBV20-1 and TRBJ2-5, with D perhaps matching TRBD1 (6 bases). Trimming removed 6 bases from V and 1 base from J, with 15 bases in between. This CDR3 is built from 14 residues. Germline-derived CDR1 and CDR2 are DFQATT and SNEGSKA (reference sequence).

CDR3 DNA: TGTGCCAGCAGCTTAGCGCCGGCAACTAGCAATCAGCCCCAGCATTTT. Its protein product is CASSLAPATSNQPQHF. The chain links TRBV7-2 to TRBJ1-5; D unresolved. Per the germline V gene, CDR1 is SGHTA and CDR2 is FQGNSA. The V gene lost 0 bases and the J gene lost 0 bases, with 9 bases spanning the gap. The CDR3 covers 16 residues.

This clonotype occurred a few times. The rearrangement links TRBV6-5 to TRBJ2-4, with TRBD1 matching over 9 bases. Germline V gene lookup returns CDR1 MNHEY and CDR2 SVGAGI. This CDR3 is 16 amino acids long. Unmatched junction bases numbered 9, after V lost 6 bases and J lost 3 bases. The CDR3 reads CASRDTGGRGKNIQYF. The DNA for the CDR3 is TGTGCCAGCAGAGATACAGGGGGCAGGGGCAAAAACATTCAGTACTTC.